These 2 T cell receptor beta chains came from one sample sequenced in a study of identical twins. TCRdb reprocessed the 5' RACE reads via MiXCR and lists one record per CDR3 protein. Of fewer than 350,000 distinct CDR3 sequences listed, 6.5% to 9.5% are singletons. The same data also went into a second study, on yellow fever vaccine responses in identical twins.

The sequenced sample was memory (CD45RO+) T cells sorted from blood. The receptor source for this set is a woman aged 18-29 years in good health.

This clonotype was found once. One end of the junction varies from germline; a read error may be responsible. J is TRBJ2-7 and V is TRBV20-1; D uncertain. Germline V gene data show CDR1 as DFQATT and CDR2 as SNEGSKA (reference sequence). The CDR3 is made up of 16 amino acids. CDR3 amino acids: CCARDLRQRSSYEQYF. The CDR3, as DNA: TGCTGTGCTAGAGATCTTAGGCAGAGGAGCTCCTACGAGCAGTACTTC.

This rearrangement joins TRBV13 to TRBJ2-3; a weak D match, TRBD1 (5 bases). Germline CDR1 is PRHDT and CDR2 is FYEKMQ (reference sequence). There are 13 residues in the CDR3. The germline V and J ends were trimmed by 10 bases and 2 bases, with 13 bases remaining between them. Here the CDR3 DNA reads TGTGCCACCTGGGGCGGAATCACAGATACGCAGTATTTT. This encodes CATWGGITDTQYF.